This T cell receptor (beta chain) was profiled in a study of shared clonotypes between healthy human individuals. Study details: A couple of female and three male donors aged 18 to 49 were enrolled. Study findings and constraints: At large depth, rarefaction still showed sorted-subset sequencing to be incomplete. In general, naive subsets displayed greater estimated richness than memory subsets did.

Concerning this clone itself: What it binds is unknown.

Germline V gene sequence: CDR1 SGDLS, CDR2 YYNGEE. The CDR3 covers 12 residues. Trimming pared 4 bases from V and 4 bases from J, leaving 8 bases between. This table comes from immunoSEQ multiplex PCR, and its TCRdb copy is limited to in-frame clones, with some not included. The repertoire holds a few hundred thousand clones, with 95% to 98% as singletons. This TCR was recovered from a woman aged 25 to 39 in good health. The sample was naive CD4+ T cells sorted from blood. This sample's subset: CD45RA+ positively selected. The chain employs TRBV9 and TRBJ1-2; D gene unclear. In DNA form, the CDR3 reads TGTGCCAGCAGCTTACAGACCTATGGCTACACCTTC. It codes for CASSLQTYGYTF.